This record covers a single TCR beta chain. Authors' data handling: Researchers report that nucleated cell counts were estimated from reference gene primer amplification. This table comes from immunoSEQ multiplex PCR, and its TCRdb copy is limited to in-frame clones, with some not included. The V and J calls and clone size were taken over from that table, and D and trimming were inferred from the DNA. The sample gives about 33,000 clones, less than 90% of which show up once; about a quarter is in the top ten. These data originate in a study of blood T cell repertoires in COVID-19. Whole-study context: The samples span acute and convalescent COVID-19 from the United States, Italy and Spain.

V lost 4 bases to trimming and J lost 5 bases; unmatched junction nucleotides: 8. This CDR3 region has 14 residues. Germline V gene lookup returns CDR1 SGHRS and CDR2 YFSETQ. The sample consisted of peripheral blood. This TCR derives from a woman older than 75 with active or convalescent COVID-19. The chain recombines TRBV5-1 with TRBJ1-2, with TRBD1 matching 7 bases. CDR3 in DNA: TGCGCCAGCAGCGGAGACAGGGTCGATTATGGCTACACCTTC. Protein product: CASSGDRVDYGYTF.